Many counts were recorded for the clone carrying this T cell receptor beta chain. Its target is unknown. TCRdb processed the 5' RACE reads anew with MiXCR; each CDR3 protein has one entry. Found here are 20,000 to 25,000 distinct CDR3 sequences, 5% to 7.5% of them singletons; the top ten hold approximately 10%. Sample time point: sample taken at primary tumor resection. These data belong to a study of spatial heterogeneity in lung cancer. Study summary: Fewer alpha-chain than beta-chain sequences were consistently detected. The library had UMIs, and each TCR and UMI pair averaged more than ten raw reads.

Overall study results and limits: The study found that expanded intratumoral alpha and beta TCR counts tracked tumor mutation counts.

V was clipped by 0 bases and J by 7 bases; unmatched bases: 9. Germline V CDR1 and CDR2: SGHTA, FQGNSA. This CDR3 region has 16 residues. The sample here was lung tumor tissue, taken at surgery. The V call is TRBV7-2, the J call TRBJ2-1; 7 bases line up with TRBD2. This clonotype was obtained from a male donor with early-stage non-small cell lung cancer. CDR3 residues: CASSLANGGSSNEQFF. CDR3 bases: TGTGCCAGCAGCTTAGCGAACGGCGGGAGTTCAAATGAGCAGTTCTTC.